The sequence of this TCR beta chain was determined in a study of blood T cell repertoires in COVID-19. Study-level information: COVID-19 samples from acute and convalescent phases originated in the United States, Italy and Spain. Sources were T cells, B-cell-depleted T cells, or PBMCs; the material itself was cDNA or gDNA.

In the source study's methods: Researchers report that nucleated cell counts were estimated from reference gene primer amplification. Assay used: immunoSEQ multiplex PCR; TCRdb lists only in-frame clones, some missing. For V, J and clone size, that table is used; D and trimming come from the DNA. This table holds roughly 74,000 clones, 80% to 90% found once. CDR1 and CDR2 (germline): MNHEY, SMNVEV (reference sequence). V dropped 6 bases and J dropped 2; count of bases not matched to a gene: 4. This CDR3 region has 15 residues. The V and J genes are TRBV27 and TRBJ2-1; 10 nucleotides line up with TRBD1. Sequenced: peripheral blood. This sequence originates from a man aged 70 or older with acute or convalescent COVID-19. The DNA of the CDR3 is TGTGCCAGCAGCCGTGGACAGGGGGCCTACAATGAGCAGTTCTTC. This translates into CASSRGQGAYNEQFF.